The T cell receptor beta chain under discussion was sequenced for a study of blood T cell repertoires in COVID-19. Study-level background: Italy, Spain and the United States were the sources of the convalescent and acute COVID-19 samples.

The data were produced by immunoSEQ multiplex PCR, yet TCRdb's version contains in-frame clones alone and is incomplete. Of fewer than 150,000 clones listed, about 83% are singletons. J lost 9 bases, V lost 0 bases, and 10 bases had no gene match. Germline V lookup: CDR1 SGHRS, CDR2 YFSETQ. This CDR3 has 15 amino acids. The chain couples TRBV5-1 to TRBJ2-5; 8 nucleotides agree with TRBD1. Sequencing input: peripheral blood. The TCR originated in a man in his 70s with acute or convalescent COVID-19. CDR3 bases: TGCGCCAGCAGCTTGGCCAGGACAGGGAAAATCTCCCAGTACTTC. Residues: CASSLARTGKISQYF.